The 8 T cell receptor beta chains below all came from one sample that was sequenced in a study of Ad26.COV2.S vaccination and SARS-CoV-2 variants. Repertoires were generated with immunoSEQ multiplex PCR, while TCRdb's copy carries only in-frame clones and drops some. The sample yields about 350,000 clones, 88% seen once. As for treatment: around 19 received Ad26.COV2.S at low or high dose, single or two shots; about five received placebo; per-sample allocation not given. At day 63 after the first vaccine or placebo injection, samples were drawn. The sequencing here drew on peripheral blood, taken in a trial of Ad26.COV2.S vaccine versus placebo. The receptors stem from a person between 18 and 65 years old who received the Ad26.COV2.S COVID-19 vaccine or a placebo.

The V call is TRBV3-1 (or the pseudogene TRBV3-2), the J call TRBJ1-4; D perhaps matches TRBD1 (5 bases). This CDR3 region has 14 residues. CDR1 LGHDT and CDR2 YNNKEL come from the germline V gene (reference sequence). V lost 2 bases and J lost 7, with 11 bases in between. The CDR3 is CASSQRQQGEKLFF. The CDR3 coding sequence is TGTGCCAGCAGCCAAAGGCAGCAGGGTGAAAAACTGTTTTTT.

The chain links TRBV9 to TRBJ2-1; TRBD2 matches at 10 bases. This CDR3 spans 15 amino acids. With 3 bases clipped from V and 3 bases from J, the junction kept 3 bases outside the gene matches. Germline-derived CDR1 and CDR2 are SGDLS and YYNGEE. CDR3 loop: CASSAGLADYNEQFF. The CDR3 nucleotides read TGTGCCAGCAGCGCAGGACTAGCGGACTACAATGAGCAGTTCTTC.

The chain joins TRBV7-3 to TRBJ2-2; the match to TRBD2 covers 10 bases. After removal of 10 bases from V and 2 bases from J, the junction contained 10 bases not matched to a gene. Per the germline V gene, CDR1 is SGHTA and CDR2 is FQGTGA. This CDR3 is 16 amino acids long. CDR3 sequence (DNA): TGTGCCATCCTAGCGGGGGCAGGGGGCAACACCGGGGAGCTGTTTTTT. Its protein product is CAILAGAGGNTGELFF.

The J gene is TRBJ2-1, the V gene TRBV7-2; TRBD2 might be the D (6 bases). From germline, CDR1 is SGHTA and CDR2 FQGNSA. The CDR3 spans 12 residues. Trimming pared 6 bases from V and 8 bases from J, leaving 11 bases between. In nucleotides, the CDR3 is TGTGCCAGCAGTGGGCGGGGCGATGAGCAGTTCTTC. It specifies CASSGRGDEQFF. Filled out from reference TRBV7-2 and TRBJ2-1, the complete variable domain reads GAGVSQSPSNKVTEKGKDVELRCDPISGHTALYWYRQSLGQGLEFLIYFQGNSAPDKSGLPSDRFSAERTGGSVSTLTIQRTQQEDSAVYLCASSGRGDEQFFGPGTRLTVL.

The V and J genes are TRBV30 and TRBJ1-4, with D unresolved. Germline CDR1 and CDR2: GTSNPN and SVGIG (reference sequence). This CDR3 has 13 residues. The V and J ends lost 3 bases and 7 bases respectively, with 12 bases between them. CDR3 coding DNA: TGTGCCTGGAGCGCCAGACTGGGTGAAAAACTGTTTTTT. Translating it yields CAWSARLGEKLFF.

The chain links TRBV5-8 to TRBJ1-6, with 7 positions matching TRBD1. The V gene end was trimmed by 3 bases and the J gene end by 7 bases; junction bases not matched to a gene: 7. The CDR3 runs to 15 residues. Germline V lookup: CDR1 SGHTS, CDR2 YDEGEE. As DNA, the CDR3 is TGTGCCAGCAGCTCAAGGGGGCGCGGAAATTCACCCCTCCACTTT. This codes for CASSSRGRGNSPLHF.

CDR3 DNA sequence: TGTGCCAGCAGCCCGACATTAGGCTATGGCTACACCTTC. Its protein product is CASSPTLGYGYTF. The V gene is TRBV28, the J gene TRBJ1-2; D gene uncertain. The CDR3 has 13 residues. Between the trimmed V and J ends, which lost 6 bases and 4 bases, there was a span of 12 bases. CDR1 and CDR2 (germline): MDHEN, SYDVKM.

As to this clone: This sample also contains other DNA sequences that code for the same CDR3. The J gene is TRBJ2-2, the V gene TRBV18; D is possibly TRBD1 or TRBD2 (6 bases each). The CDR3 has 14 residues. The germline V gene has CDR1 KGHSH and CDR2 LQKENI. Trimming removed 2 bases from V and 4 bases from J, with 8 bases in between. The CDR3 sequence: CASSPGGRTGELFF. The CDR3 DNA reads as TGTGCCAGCTCACCAGGGGGGCGCACCGGGGAGCTGTTTTTT.